This is a list of T cell receptor beta chains from one sample in a study of cytomegalovirus exposure and HLA in healthy donors. Assay: immunoSEQ multiplex PCR; the TCRdb copy retains only in-frame clones and omits some. The table has 80,000 to 130,000 clones, approximately 73% seen once; the top ten hold 3.5% to 4%. The sample consisted of PBMCs. Every receptor here comes from a woman aged 50 to 60 in good health and CMV-seropositive. Each CDR3 is given with its conserved first and last residue. A D gene is named only where the DNA matches it firmly. Expanded clones are given a class, and other clones once, few, many or no size at all.

size,J,V,D,CDR3,DNA
.,TRBJ2-5,TRBV5-1,.,CASSLAAWGQGRETQYF,TGCGCCAGCAGCTTGGCTGCCTGGGGGCAAGGACGTGAGACCCAGTACTTC
.,TRBJ1-2,TRBV7-2,TRBD1,CASSPTGGLGIYGYTF,TGTGCCAGCAGCCCGACAGGGGGCCTGGGGATATATGGCTACACCTTC
.,TRBJ2-1,TRBV11-3,.,CASSLGSGDYNEQFF,TGTGCCAGCAGCTTAGGCTCGGGGGACTACAATGAGCAGTTCTTC
.,TRBJ2-7,TRBV6-5,.,CASSYVGSEGWYEQYF,TGTGCCAGCAGTTACGTAGGTTCGGAGGGGTGGTACGAGCAGTACTTC
once,TRBJ1-2,TRBV2,.,CASSEGTVPPIGYTF,TGTGCCAGCAGCGAGGGAACAGTACCCCCTATCGGCTACACCTTC
.,TRBJ1-5,TRBV19,TRBD1,CASSATVPTGGSQPQHF,TGTGCCAGTAGTGCCACGGTACCAACAGGGGGCAGTCAGCCCCAGCATTTT
.,TRBJ1-2,TRBV10-3,.,CAISESRQGNYGYTF,TGTGCCATCAGTGAGTCGAGGCAGGGTAACTATGGCTACACCTTC
once,TRBJ2-5,TRBV6-5,TRBD2,CASKQAGTQETQYF,TGTGCCAGCAAACAAGCGGGAACCCAAGAGACCCAGTACTTC
.,TRBJ1-1,TRBV7-9,TRBD1,CSSSSGTGLNTEAFF,TGTTCCAGCAGCTCAGGGACAGGGTTGAACACTGAAGCTTTCTTT
.,TRBJ1-4,TRBV5-6,TRBD1,CASSLGQGRVRNEKLFF,TGTGCCAGCAGCTTGGGACAGGGAAGGGTTAGGAATGAAAAACTGTTTTTT
.,TRBJ1-2,TRBV7-9,.,CASSPGADYGYTF,TGTGCCAGCAGCCCTGGGGCAGACTATGGCTACACCTTC
.,TRBJ1-2,TRBV25-1,.,CASSEPGDNYGYTF,TGTGCCAGCAGTGAACCCGGGGATAACTATGGCTACACCTTC
once,TRBJ2-2,TRBV5-1,.,CASSLDRVTGELFF,TGCGCCAGCAGCTTGGACAGGGTCACCGGGGAGCTGTTTTTT
.,TRBJ1-1,TRBV11-3,.,CASSLGGGENTEAFF,TGTGCCAGCAGCTTAGGAGGGGGTGAGAACACTGAAGCTTTCTTT
.,TRBJ2-1,TRBV5-1,.,CASSLAVEGLGNEQFF,TGCGCCAGCAGCTTGGCGGTAGAGGGTTTAGGCAATGAGCAGTTCTTC
.,TRBJ1-1,TRBV6-1,TRBD1,CARYRTGGTEAFF,TGTGCCAGATACCGGACAGGGGGCACTGAAGCTTTCTTT
.,TRBJ2-2,TRBV11-3,.,CASGGAGELFF,TGTGCCAGCGGTGGGGCGGGGGAGCTGTTTTTT
once,TRBJ1-4,TRBV19,.,CASSIDPDSLATNEKLFF,TGTGCCAGTAGTATAGATCCGGACAGCCTCGCAACTAATGAAAAACTGTTTTTT
.,TRBJ2-1,TRBV7-6,.,CASSFGENEQFF,TGTGCCAGCAGCTTCGGAGAAAATGAGCAGTTCTTC
.,TRBJ2-7,TRBV6-1,TRBD1,CASSETGGANEQYF,TGTGCCAGCAGTGAGACAGGGGGGGCCAACGAGCAGTACTTC
.,TRBJ1-5,TRBV18,TRBD1,CASSLTGALNQPQHF,TGTGCCAGCTCACTTACAGGGGCTCTCAATCAGCCCCAGCATTTT
.,TRBJ1-1,TRBV5-1,.,CASSLRPGEYTEAFF,TGCGCCAGCAGCTTGCGCCCGGGGGAGTACACTGAAGCTTTCTTT
once,TRBJ1-5,TRBV6-1,TRBD1,CASSENFGTGGPQHF,TGTGCCAGCAGTGAAAATTTCGGGACAGGGGGACCCCAGCATTTT
few,TRBJ2-3,TRBV18,.,CASSPPSQSSTDTQYF,TGTGCCAGCTCACCACCCTCCCAGTCTAGCACAGATACGCAGTATTTT
.,TRBJ1-2,TRBV29-1,TRBD1,CSVAGGYGYTF,TGCAGCGTTGCAGGGGGCTATGGCTACACCTTC
.,TRBJ2-1,TRBV11-2,TRBD2,CASSSPWREGEQFF,TGTGCCAGCAGCTCTCCCTGGAGGGAGGGTGAGCAGTTCTTC
.,TRBJ2-3,TRBV30,TRBD1,CAWSLAGGDTQYF,TGTGCCTGGAGTCTTGCAGGGGGAGATACGCAGTATTTT
once,TRBJ2-1,TRBV5-6,TRBD1,CASRRTGRLNEQFF,TGTGCCAGCAGAAGGACAGGACGCCTCAATGAGCAGTTCTTC
.,TRBJ2-1,TRBV7-3,.,CASSRNLGGYNEQFF,TGTGCCAGCAGCCGCAATCTGGGAGGCTACAATGAGCAGTTCTTC
few,TRBJ1-5,TRBV2,TRBD1,CASSPTGVSNQPQHF,TGTGCCAGCAGTCCGACAGGGGTTAGCAATCAGCCCCAGCATTTT
.,TRBJ2-1,TRBV19,.,CASSAYYNEQFF,TGTGCCAGTAGTGCCTACTACAATGAGCAGTTCTTC
.,TRBJ1-2,TRBV5-6,TRBD1,CASSPPGTGSYYGYTF,TGTGCCAGCAGCCCGCCGGGGACAGGAAGCTACTATGGCTACACCTTC
.,TRBJ2-7,TRBV4-1,TRBD2,CASSQGLSGRALEQYF,TGCGCCAGCAGCCAAGGACTTAGCGGGAGGGCCCTGGAGCAGTACTTC
.,TRBJ2-7,TRBV29-1,TRBD1,CSVEEKGQGGHEQYF,TGCAGCGTTGAAGAGAAGGGACAGGGAGGACACGAGCAGTACTTC
.,TRBJ2-1,TRBV19,TRBD2,CASSFAGGFNEQFF,TGTGCCAGTTCGTTTGCGGGAGGATTCAATGAGCAGTTCTTC
.,TRBJ2-5,TRBV9,.,CASSVAQGPETQYF,TGTGCCAGCAGCGTAGCACAGGGTCCAGAGACCCAGTACTTC
once,TRBJ1-1,TRBV6-6,.,CANSDFTEAFF,TGTGCCAATTCTGACTTCACTGAAGCTTTCTTT
once,TRBJ2-1,TRBV19,.,CASSPRVSNNEQFF,TGTGCCAGTAGTCCCCGGGTCTCGAACAATGAGCAGTTCTTC
.,TRBJ1-1,TRBV27,.,CASSFRGEAFF,TGTGCCAGCAGTTTCAGAGGTGAAGCTTTCTTT
.,TRBJ1-1,TRBV21-1,.,CASSKAGRGYTEAFF,TGTGCCAGCAGCAAAGCGGGCAGGGGGTACACTGAAGCTTTCTTT
once,TRBJ1-5,TRBV6-1,.,CASSKGVFGNQPQHF,TGTGCCAGCAGTAAGGGGGTCTTTGGCAATCAGCCCCAGCATTTT
.,TRBJ2-1,TRBV5-1,.,CASREGVTYNEQFF,TGCGCCAGCAGGGAAGGGGTAACCTACAATGAGCAGTTCTTC
.,TRBJ2-3,TRBV4-2,TRBD1,CASSQAGTASTDTQYF,TGTGCCAGCAGCCAAGCCGGGACAGCCAGCACAGATACGCAGTATTTT
.,TRBJ2-3,TRBV11-3,TRBD1,CASSLGTATDTQYF,TGTGCCAGCAGCTTGGGGACAGCGACAGATACGCAGTATTTT
.,TRBJ2-7,TRBV2,.,CASSASEVDF,TGTGCCAGCAGTGCTAGCGAAGTAGACTTC
.,TRBJ2-1,TRBV6-5,.,CASSPPGHPYNEQFF,TGTGCCAGCAGTCCTCCGGGACACCCCTACAATGAGCAGTTCTTC
.,TRBJ2-7,TRBV2,.,CASRPPDRLYEQYF,TGTGCCAGCAGACCCCCGGACAGACTTTACGAGCAGTACTTC
.,TRBJ2-3,TRBV6-6,TRBD2,CASSPPGGGRTDTQYF,TGTGCCAGCAGCCCTCCGGGCGGGGGGCGCACAGATACGCAGTATTTT
.,TRBJ2-5,TRBV21-1,.,CASSRGGPSETQYF,TGTGCCAGCAGCAGAGGGGGCCCAAGCGAGACCCAGTACTTC
.,TRBJ1-2,TRBV7-9,TRBD1,CASNPGQGGYGYTF,TGTGCCAGCAACCCGGGACAGGGGGGCTATGGCTACACCTTC
.,TRBJ2-7,TRBV9,TRBD1,CASSVGDRVYEQYF,TGTGCCAGCAGCGTAGGGGACAGGGTATACGAGCAGTACTTC
.,TRBJ1-2,TRBV6-6,.,CASSYGQGNGYTF,TGTGCCAGCAGTTATGGGCAGGGGAATGGCTACACCTTC
.,TRBJ2-6,TRBV6-1,TRBD1,CASSGQGGGANVLTF,TGTGCCAGCAGCGGACAGGGCGGTGGGGCCAACGTCCTGACTTTC